This is a list of T cell receptor beta chains from one sample in a study of blood T cell repertoires in COVID-19. TCRdb keeps only in-frame clones here, not all; method: immunoSEQ multiplex PCR. This table holds 110,000 or so clones, 85% to 90% found once. Sequencing was performed on peripheral blood. The receptor set was obtained from a man in his 60s with acute or convalescent COVID-19. Each CDR3 is given with its conserved first and last residue. Fields, in order: D gene, clone size, V gene, J gene, CDR3 protein, CDR3 DNA. The D gene is left open where the match is weak. Only some rows state a clone size, as once, few, many or a class for expanded clones.

-,-,TRBV6-1,TRBJ1-2,CASSESDSLPYGYTF,TGTGCCAGCAGTGAATCGGACAGCTTACCCTATGGCTACACCTTC
TRBD1,-,TRBV9,TRBJ2-7,CASSVEQGPTYEQYF,TGTGCCAGCAGCGTAGAACAGGGGCCTACCTACGAGCAGTACTTC
-,few,TRBV4-2,TRBJ2-1,CASSQEDSPYNEQFF,TGTGCCAGCAGCCAAGAAGACAGCCCCTACAATGAGCAGTTCTTC
-,-,TRBV19,TRBJ1-5,CASSPSGVGNQPQHF,TGTGCCAGTAGTCCGTCGGGGGTCGGCAATCAGCCCCAGCATTTT
-,-,TRBV7-2,TRBJ2-5,CASSFGGMLGQETQYF,TGTGCCAGCAGCTTCGGGGGAATGTTGGGCCAAGAGACCCAGTACTTC
TRBD1,-,TRBV19,TRBJ1-2,CASTVSDRVYGYTF,TGTGCCAGCACAGTTTCGGACAGGGTTTATGGCTACACCTTC
-,-,TRBV19,TRBJ2-1,CASSIAPGNEQFF,TGTGCCAGTAGTATCGCTCCGGGGAATGAGCAGTTCTTC
TRBD2,-,TRBV14,TRBJ2-7,CASSKTSGGTYEQYF,TGTGCCAGCAGCAAAACTAGCGGCGGTACCTACGAGCAGTACTTC
-,-,TRBV11-2,TRBJ2-1,CASSLDTGTNEQFF,TGTGCCAGCAGCTTAGATACAGGGACCAATGAGCAGTTCTTC
-,-,TRBV7-9,TRBJ2-7,CASSSGIYEQYF,TGTGCCAGCAGCTCGGGAATCTACGAGCAGTACTTC
-,-,TRBV19,TRBJ2-5,CASSILGGETQYF,TGTGCCAGTAGTATCTTGGGGGGAGAGACCCAGTACTTC
-,-,TRBV5-4,TRBJ1-2,CASSLDIYGYTF,TGTGCCAGCAGCTTGGACATCTATGGCTACACCTTC
-,-,TRBV6-1,TRBJ2-7,CASSERGIEQYF,TGTGCCAGCAGTGAAAGAGGGATCGAGCAGTACTTC
-,-,TRBV18,TRBJ2-2,CASSPQVLLANTGELFF,TGTGCCAGCTCACCACAAGTACTTTTGGCGAACACCGGGGAGCTGTTTTTT
-,once,TRBV7-9,TRBJ2-1,CASSQRSTVQFF,TGTGCCAGCAGTCAACGGTCCACAGTTCAGTTCTTC
TRBD1,few,TRBV28,TRBJ1-6,CASSLFLIGQEGSPLHF,TGTGCCAGCAGTTTATTTCTTATTGGACAGGAGGGGTCACCCCTCCACTTT
TRBD1,once,TRBV18,TRBJ2-3,CASSPPGTGPDTQYF,TGTGCCAGCTCACCACCCGGGACAGGCCCAGATACGCAGTATTTT
-,-,TRBV6-5,TRBJ2-5,CASRPSLEETQYF,TGTGCCAGCAGGCCGTCCCTAGAAGAGACCCAGTACTTC
-,-,TRBV18,TRBJ1-1,CATRGALNTEAFF,TGTGCCACCCGTGGGGCGCTGAACACTGAAGCTTTCTTT
TRBD2,-,TRBV29-1,TRBJ2-7,CSVEGGYEQYF,TGCAGCGTTGAGGGGGGGTACGAGCAGTACTTC
-,-,TRBV5-1,TRBJ2-3,CASVTANPRTDTQYF,TGCGCCAGCGTCACAGCTAACCCCCGCACAGATACGCAGTATTTT
TRBD1,few,TRBV6-6,TRBJ2-7,CASRLTGTTSYEQYF,TGTGCCAGCAGGTTGACAGGGACAACCTCCTACGAGCAGTACTTC
-,-,TRBV10-1,TRBJ2-7,CASSDRSYEQYF,TGCGCCAGCAGTGACCGCTCCTACGAGCAGTACTTC
TRBD1,-,TRBV18,TRBJ2-5,CASSLTGGEWVGQETQYF,TGTGCCAGCTCACTAACAGGGGGCGAATGGGTAGGACAAGAGACCCAGTACTTC
-,-,TRBV5-6,TRBJ2-7,CASSLVGLSYEQYF,TGTGCCAGCAGCTTGGTGGGCCTTTCCTACGAGCAGTACTTC
-,-,TRBV5-1,TRBJ2-1,CASSLETGSYNEQFF,TGCGCCAGCAGCTTGGAGACAGGTTCCTACAATGAGCAGTTCTTC
TRBD1,-,TRBV24-1,TRBJ2-7,CATSDARDREDEQYF,TGTGCCACCAGTGATGCAAGGGACAGGGAGGACGAGCAGTACTTC
-,once,TRBV2,TRBJ2-4,CASSPVRSKNIQYF,TGTGCCAGCAGTCCGGTCCGGAGCAAAAACATTCAGTACTTC
-,-,TRBV29-1,TRBJ1-4,CSVEDGRQAVF,TGCAGCGTTGAAGATGGTAGGCAGGCTGTTTTT
TRBD2,-,TRBV5-4,TRBJ2-5,CASSIPGTSGRGDGETQYF,TGTGCCAGCAGCATCCCCGGGACTAGCGGGAGGGGGGACGGGGAGACCCAGTACTTC
-,-,TRBV6-5,TRBJ2-7,CASSLGAGTPYEQYF,TGTGCCAGCAGTTTGGGGGCAGGGACCCCCTACGAGCAGTACTTC